This T cell receptor beta chain was identified in a study of shared clonotypes between healthy human individuals. In the case of this clone: At one end the junction does not follow the germline gene, possibly because of a read error.

Within Nashville, Tennessee resided all donors, each a Caucasian adult. It was tens of millions of PBMCs that unsorted samples used for genomic DNA. DNA from unsorted PBMC was sequenced on ten immunoSEQ deep assay plates. Assay used: immunoSEQ multiplex PCR; TCRdb lists only in-frame clones, some missing. This sample yields under 600,000 clones, of which roughly 85% are seen a single time; approximately 13% belongs to the top ten. Per the germline V gene, CDR1 is SGHVS and CDR2 is FQNEAQ. This CDR3 region has 16 residues. This chain links TRBV7-8 with TRBJ1-1; D is possibly TRBD1 (6 bases). The receptor was isolated from a woman in her thirties or forties in good health. Some clones in this sample may be carry-over from other donors' samples. The sequenced sample consisted of PBMCs. CDR3 residues: CASSLVGGQGNTEAFF. Written as DNA, the CDR3 is TGTGCCAGCAGTTTAGTCGGGGGGCAGGGGAACACTGAAGCTTTCTTT. Full variable domain (rest looked up from reference TRBV7-8 and TRBJ1-1): GAGVSQSPRYKVAKRGQDVALRCDPISGHVSLFWYQQALGQGPEFLTYFQNEAQLDKSGLPSDRFFAERPEGSVSTLKIQRTQQEDSAVYLCASSLVGGQGNTEAFFGQGTRLTVV.